Listed below are T cell receptor beta chains from one sample, sequenced in a study of shared clonotypes between healthy human individuals. The protocol was immunoSEQ multiplex PCR, while the TCRdb copy is restricted to in-frame clones and leaves out a portion. The sample shows over 2 million clones, around 93% of them seen only once. Source material: naive CD4+ T cells from PBMCs. The origin of the receptors is a man between 18 and 35 years old in good health. Some clones in this sample may be carry-over from other donors' samples. Each CDR3 is given with its conserved first and last residue. D genes are given only for firm matches. Not all rows give a size; the values are once, few, many and, for expanded clones, a class.

j_call v_call clone_size d_call cdr3_nt cdr3_aa
TRBJ2-7 TRBV27 once - TGTGCCAGCACGATTTGGACAGGGACTAGCAGCGAGCAGTACTTC CASTIWTGTSSEQYF
TRBJ2-7 TRBV7-9 - - TGTGCCAGCAGCCCGACGCCGCGGGGTGGAATATACGAGCAGTACTTC CASSPTPRGGIYEQYF
TRBJ1-1 TRBV4-1 - - TGCGCCAGCAGCCAGAGGACCCGGGACGGTGGAGGGACTGAAGCTTTCTTT CASSQRTRDGGGTEAFF
TRBJ1-4 TRBV9 - TRBD1 TGTGCCAGCAGCGGGACAGGGGTTGAAAAACTGTTTTTT CASSGTGVEKLFF
TRBJ1-1 TRBV5-6 - - TGTGCCAGCCGGGCGCCCGGGAACACTGAAGCTTTCTTT CASRAPGNTEAFF
TRBJ1-6 TRBV30 - TRBD1 TGTGCCTGGGACAGGGGTGGAAATTCACCCCTCCACTTT CAWDRGGNSPLHF
TRBJ2-5 TRBV29-1 - - TGCAGCGTTGGCGGGCGGCAGCAAGAGACCCAGTACTTC CSVGGRQQETQYF
TRBJ1-1 TRBV11-3 - - TGTGCCAGCAGCCCACGGGGGCTCACTGAAGCTTTCTTT CASSPRGLTEAFF
TRBJ2-7 TRBV5-1 - - TGCGCCAGCAGCGTAGGGGGGGCCCAGGACGAGCAGTACTTC CASSVGGAQDEQYF
TRBJ1-2 TRBV6-5 once - TGTGCCAGCAGAGGGGGGGATGCTGGCTACACCTTC CASRGGDAGYTF
TRBJ2-7 TRBV15 - TRBD2 TGTGCCACCAGCAGAGACCGGAGCGGGAGGTATTACGAGCAGTACTTC CATSRDRSGRYYEQYF
TRBJ1-4 TRBV18 - TRBD1 TGTGCCAGCTCACAGAACAGGGGGCGCATTAATGAAAAACTGTTTTTT CASSQNRGRINEKLFF
TRBJ1-4 TRBV5-6 - - TGTGCCAGCAGCATGAATGAAAAACTGTTTTTT CASSMNEKLFF
TRBJ1-2 TRBV11-2 - TRBD1 TGTGCCAGCAGCCATAGGACAGGGGGGGTCGCTAACTATGGCTACACCTTC CASSHRTGGVANYGYTF
TRBJ2-1 TRBV5-1 once TRBD2 TGCGCCAGCAGCTTTCTAGCGGGAGGCCACAATGAGCAGTTCTTC CASSFLAGGHNEQFF
TRBJ2-5 TRBV5-4 - - TGTGCCAGCAGCCGCGCTGCTAGCGAACAAGAGACCCAGTACTTC CASSRAASEQETQYF
TRBJ2-7 TRBV4-3 - - TGCGCCAGCAGCCGGGGGACGGGACGTATACTTTCCTACGAGCAGTACTTC CASSRGTGRILSYEQYF
TRBJ1-2 TRBV7-9 - - TGTGCCAGCAGCTACGGCCACCAACCTAACTATGGCTACACCTTC CASSYGHQPNYGYTF
TRBJ2-4 TRBV4-3 - - TGCGCCAGCAGCCAAGATCAGGGAAGGGGAGGTCTGGCCAAAAACATTCAGTACTTC CASSQDQGRGGLAKNIQYF
TRBJ2-7 TRBV28 - TRBD1 TGTGCCAGCAGTACTCCCGGGACAGTCTACGAGCAGTACTTC CASSTPGTVYEQYF
TRBJ2-1 TRBV2 - TRBD2 TGTGCCAGCAGCGGGCGACTAGCCAGCTCCTACAATGAGCAGTTCTTC CASSGRLASSYNEQFF
TRBJ1-1 TRBV29-1 - - TGCAGCGTAGGGGGGATTGGAGGTGCGGACACTGAAGCTTTCTTT CSVGGIGGADTEAFF
TRBJ1-5 TRBV2 - - TGTGCCAGCAGTGGGAATCGATATCAGCCCCAGCATTTT CASSGNRYQPQHF
TRBJ1-4 TRBV5-8 - - TGTGCCAGCAGCCCCCGAGGGGCAGGGCTTAATGAAAAACTGTTTTTT CASSPRGAGLNEKLFF
TRBJ1-2 TRBV28 - TRBD1 TGTGCCAGCAGTTTCCACGGACAGGGTGGTAACTATGGCTACACCTTC CASSFHGQGGNYGYTF
TRBJ1-1 TRBV6-5 - - TGTGCCAGCAGTTATCTACTCAGGGGAATCTACGGAGCTTTCTTT CASSYLLRGIYGAFF
TRBJ2-7 TRBV5-1 - TRBD2 TGCGCCAGCAGCTTTACTAGCGGGAGGGCCCAAGAGCAGTACTTC CASSFTSGRAQEQYF
TRBJ1-5 TRBV5-1 - - TGCGCCAGCAGCTCGACAATCGGACAGCCCCAGCATTTT CASSSTIGQPQHF